This T cell receptor beta chain was sequenced for a study of blood T cells in healthy people across ages. Every participating donor contributed about 10 milliliters of peripheral blood through a draw. The second PCR ran about 6 to 12 cycles with a sample-barcoded 5' primer and J-beta primers. MiXCR, applied by TCRdb to the 5' RACE reads, yields one record per CDR3 protein. The sample records some 1.6 million distinct CDR3 sequences, roughly 30% being singletons. Germline V CDR1 and CDR2: DFQATT, SNEGSKA (reference sequence). The ends lost 6 bases at V and 1 base at J; junction bases unmatched: 7. The CDR3 sequence is 14 residues long. Study observations and caveats: In older individuals, TCR beta diversity per million T cells was lower, falling roughly linearly with age. A conclusive naive versus antigen-experienced comparison was prevented by the unsorted PBMCs. Compared with aged donors, long-lived donors showed fewer expanded clones, suggesting selection.

As regards this clonotype: What it binds is unknown.

This sequence joins TRBV20-1 and TRBJ2-7, with 9 bases fitting TRBD1. The receptor was derived from a woman in her twenties or thirties in good health. Sequenced material: blood. The DNA of the CDR3 is TGCAGTGCCCCCCGGACAGGGGCTTCCTACGAGCAGTACTTC. Protein sequence: CSAPRTGASYEQYF.